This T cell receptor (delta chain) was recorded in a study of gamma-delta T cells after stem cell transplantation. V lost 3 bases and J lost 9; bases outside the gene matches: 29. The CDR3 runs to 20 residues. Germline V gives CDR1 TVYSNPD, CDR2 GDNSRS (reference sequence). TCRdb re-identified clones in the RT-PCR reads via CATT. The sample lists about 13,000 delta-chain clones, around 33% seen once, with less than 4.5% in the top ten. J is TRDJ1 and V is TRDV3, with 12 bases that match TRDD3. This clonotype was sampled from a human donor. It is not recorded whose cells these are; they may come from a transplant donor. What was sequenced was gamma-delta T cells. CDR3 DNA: TGTGCCTTCCCCAACTCTACCAGGTCTTCACTGGGGGATACCCACGGGGAACTCATCTTT. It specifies CAFPNSTRSSLGDTHGELIF.